This is a list of T cell receptor beta chains from one sample in a study of blood T cell repertoires in COVID-19. The protocol was immunoSEQ multiplex PCR, while the TCRdb copy is restricted to in-frame clones and leaves out a portion. The repertoire holds approximately 150,000 clones, roughly four fifths seen once, with roughly 15% in the top ten. The sequenced material came from peripheral blood. The source is a human donor with acute or convalescent COVID-19. The donor label of this sample is uncertain. Both conserved end residues are part of each CDR3. The D gene is left open where the match is weak. Expanded clones get a size class; other rows say once, few or many, or leave the size out.

V gene: TRBV2; D gene: -; J gene: TRBJ1-2; clone size: -; CDR3 protein: CARAVSNQGYGYTF; CDR3 DNA: TGTGCCCGAGCAGTTAGTAATCAGGGGTATGGCTACACCTTC
V gene: TRBV10-3; D gene: TRBD1; J gene: TRBJ1-2; clone size: -; CDR3 protein: CAISEQAGGNYGYTF; CDR3 DNA: TGTGCCATCAGTGAACAGGCAGGGGGTAACTATGGCTACACCTTC
V gene: TRBV6-5; D gene: TRBD1; J gene: TRBJ1-4; clone size: -; CDR3 protein: CASRAGGSPNEKLFF; CDR3 DNA: TGTGCCAGCAGAGCAGGGGGCTCCCCTAATGAAAAACTGTTTTTT
V gene: TRBV2; D gene: -; J gene: TRBJ2-5; clone size: -; CDR3 protein: CATGLKETQYF; CDR3 DNA: TGTGCCACGGGACTGAAAGAGACCCAGTACTTC
V gene: TRBV14; D gene: TRBD1; J gene: TRBJ2-6; clone size: -; CDR3 protein: CASSPDPGQEGSGANVLTF; CDR3 DNA: TGTGCCAGCAGCCCCGACCCGGGACAGGAAGGATCCGGGGCCAACGTCCTGACTTTC
V gene: TRBV6-4; D gene: TRBD2; J gene: TRBJ2-7; clone size: -; CDR3 protein: CASSDLLAGGLF; CDR3 DNA: TGTGCCAGCAGTGACTTACTAGCGGGGGGCCTCTTC
V gene: TRBV4-2; D gene: TRBD1; J gene: TRBJ1-3; clone size: -; CDR3 protein: CASRGQGGSGNTIYF; CDR3 DNA: TGTGCCAGCAGGGGACAGGGGGGCTCTGGAAACACCATATATTTT
V gene: TRBV7-9; D gene: -; J gene: TRBJ1-3; clone size: many; CDR3 protein: CASSLQVSGNTIYF; CDR3 DNA: TGTGCCAGCAGCCTACAGGTCTCTGGAAACACCATATATTTT
V gene: TRBV25-1; D gene: -; J gene: TRBJ1-1; clone size: -; CDR3 protein: CASSPAGTPNTEAFF; CDR3 DNA: TGTGCCAGCAGTCCGGCCGGGACACCGAACACTGAAGCTTTCTTT
V gene: TRBV28; D gene: -; J gene: TRBJ1-4; clone size: -; CDR3 protein: CASRDPRSTAEYEKLFF; CDR3 DNA: TGTGCCAGCAGGGACCCGCGCTCGACAGCCGAGTATGAAAAACTGTTTTTT
V gene: TRBV7-2; D gene: -; J gene: TRBJ2-5; clone size: -; CDR3 protein: CASSLVGGRGETQYF; CDR3 DNA: TGTGCCAGCAGCTTAGTGGGGGGAAGAGGAGAGACCCAGTACTTC
V gene: TRBV4-3; D gene: -; J gene: TRBJ1-1; clone size: -; CDR3 protein: CASSQGQMNTEAFF; CDR3 DNA: TGCGCCAGCAGCCAAGGACAGATGAACACTGAAGCTTTCTTT
V gene: TRBV7-2; D gene: -; J gene: TRBJ1-5; clone size: -; CDR3 protein: CASSFTLAPGQPQHF; CDR3 DNA: TGTGCCAGCAGCTTCACTCTGGCCCCGGGTCAGCCCCAGCATTTT
V gene: TRBV6-2/TRBV6-3; D gene: -; J gene: TRBJ1-1; clone size: -; CDR3 protein: CASSLRGDTEAFF; CDR3 DNA: TGTGCCAGCAGTTTAAGGGGTGACACTGAAGCTTTCTTT
V gene: TRBV10-3; D gene: TRBD2; J gene: TRBJ2-3; clone size: -; CDR3 protein: CAISGYSASGRPGTDTQYF; CDR3 DNA: TGTGCCATCAGTGGTTATTCGGCTAGCGGGAGACCGGGCACAGATACGCAGTATTTT
V gene: TRBV5-4; D gene: -; J gene: TRBJ2-5; clone size: few; CDR3 protein: CASKGGGVQETQYF; CDR3 DNA: TGTGCCAGCAAAGGGGGGGGTGTCCAAGAGACCCAGTACTTC
V gene: TRBV11-2; D gene: -; J gene: TRBJ1-3; clone size: -; CDR3 protein: CASSLDRVVNTIYF; CDR3 DNA: TGTGCCAGCAGCTTAGACAGGGTGGTAAACACCATATATTTT
V gene: TRBV28; D gene: -; J gene: TRBJ1-2; clone size: -; CDR3 protein: CASSLVQRGGYTF; CDR3 DNA: TGTGCCAGCAGTTTGGTACAAAGAGGGGGCTACACCTTC
V gene: TRBV18; D gene: -; J gene: TRBJ1-2; clone size: -; CDR3 protein: CASSPETANYGYTF; CDR3 DNA: TGTGCCAGCTCACCCGAGACAGCGAACTATGGCTACACCTTC
V gene: TRBV19; D gene: -; J gene: TRBJ1-5; clone size: -; CDR3 protein: CASSIGGARSNQPQHF; CDR3 DNA: TGTGCCAGTAGTATTGGGGGGGCGCGAAGCAATCAGCCCCAGCATTTT
V gene: TRBV5-1; D gene: TRBD1; J gene: TRBJ2-2; clone size: once; CDR3 protein: CATRPGQGAVGELFF; CDR3 DNA: TGCGCCACCCGGCCGGGACAGGGGGCGGTCGGGGAGCTGTTTTTT
V gene: TRBV19; D gene: -; J gene: TRBJ1-5; clone size: -; CDR3 protein: CASSTGKKQPQHF; CDR3 DNA: TGTGCCAGTAGTACAGGGAAAAAGCAGCCCCAGCATTTT
V gene: TRBV29-1; D gene: TRBD1; J gene: TRBJ1-1; clone size: -; CDR3 protein: CSGTGQSNTEAFF; CDR3 DNA: TGCAGCGGTACGGGACAGTCGAACACTGAAGCTTTCTTT
V gene: TRBV7-2; D gene: TRBD2; J gene: TRBJ2-1; clone size: -; CDR3 protein: CASRTSGGSREQFF; CDR3 DNA: TGTGCCAGCAGGACTAGCGGGGGGTCCCGTGAGCAGTTCTTC
V gene: TRBV5-6; D gene: -; J gene: TRBJ1-2; clone size: -; CDR3 protein: CASSLGVTGRYGYTF; CDR3 DNA: TGTGCCAGCAGCTTGGGGGTGACAGGCCGCTATGGCTACACCTTC
V gene: TRBV3-1/TRBV3-2; D gene: -; J gene: TRBJ1-2; clone size: -; CDR3 protein: CASSQAYGYTF; CDR3 DNA: TGTGCCAGCAGCCAAGCGTATGGCTACACCTTC
V gene: TRBV2; D gene: -; J gene: TRBJ1-5; clone size: -; CDR3 protein: CASSAPGFAQPQHF; CDR3 DNA: TGTGCCAGCAGTGCACCAGGGTTTGCCCAGCCCCAGCATTTT
V gene: TRBV27; D gene: TRBD2; J gene: TRBJ2-3; clone size: -; CDR3 protein: CASGPGGGDTQYF; CDR3 DNA: TGTGCCAGCGGACCGGGGGGTGGAGATACGCAGTATTTT
V gene: TRBV18; D gene: -; J gene: TRBJ2-1; clone size: -; CDR3 protein: CASSRDAMGYEQFF; CDR3 DNA: TGTGCCAGCTCACGAGACGCCATGGGCTATGAGCAGTTCTTC
V gene: TRBV5-4; D gene: -; J gene: TRBJ1-1; clone size: -; CDR3 protein: CASSLDLHTEAFF; CDR3 DNA: TGTGCCAGCAGCTTGGATCTTCACACTGAAGCTTTCTTT
V gene: TRBV7-8; D gene: TRBD1; J gene: TRBJ2-1; clone size: once; CDR3 protein: CASSRGRDNEQFF; CDR3 DNA: TGTGCCAGCAGCAGGGGGCGAGACAATGAGCAGTTCTTC
V gene: TRBV5-1; D gene: TRBD2; J gene: TRBJ2-3; clone size: -; CDR3 protein: CASKDGGTSITQYF; CDR3 DNA: TGCGCCAGCAAGGACGGGGGGACCAGCATTACGCAGTATTTT
V gene: TRBV7-2; D gene: TRBD2; J gene: TRBJ2-1; clone size: -; CDR3 protein: CASSSVEAGGPGEQFF; CDR3 DNA: TGTGCCAGCAGCTCCGTCGAAGCGGGGGGGCCCGGTGAGCAGTTCTTC
V gene: TRBV5-1; D gene: TRBD1; J gene: TRBJ1-2; clone size: -; CDR3 protein: CASSATRDSYGYTF; CDR3 DNA: TGCGCCAGCAGCGCCACCCGGGACAGCTATGGCTACACCTTC
V gene: TRBV19; D gene: TRBD1; J gene: TRBJ1-2; clone size: few; CDR3 protein: CASSSRQGWGYTF; CDR3 DNA: TGTGCCAGTAGTTCTCGACAGGGGTGGGGCTACACCTTC
V gene: TRBV6-1; D gene: -; J gene: TRBJ1-5; clone size: -; CDR3 protein: CASSEGRGFSFNQPQHF; CDR3 DNA: TGTGCCAGCAGTGAGGGCAGGGGATTCTCCTTCAATCAGCCCCAGCATTTT
V gene: TRBV4-1; D gene: TRBD1; J gene: TRBJ2-6; clone size: -; CDR3 protein: CASSQFPGQSSGANVLTF; CDR3 DNA: TGCGCCAGCAGCCAGTTTCCGGGACAGAGCTCTGGGGCCAACGTCCTGACTTTC
V gene: TRBV5-1; D gene: TRBD2; J gene: TRBJ2-3; clone size: -; CDR3 protein: CASSLGTSGPLIRTDTQYF; CDR3 DNA: TGCGCCAGCAGCTTGGGGACTAGCGGCCCTTTAATTCGAACAGATACGCAGTATTTT
V gene: TRBV5-5; D gene: -; J gene: TRBJ1-5; clone size: -; CDR3 protein: CASSFVSGEGQPQHF; CDR3 DNA: TGTGCCAGCAGCTTCGTCAGTGGAGAGGGTCAGCCCCAGCATTTT
V gene: TRBV3-1/TRBV3-2; D gene: -; J gene: TRBJ1-1; clone size: many; CDR3 protein: CASSQESVEGNTEAFF; CDR3 DNA: TGTGCCAGCAGCCAAGAGAGTGTTGAGGGAAACACTGAAGCTTTCTTT